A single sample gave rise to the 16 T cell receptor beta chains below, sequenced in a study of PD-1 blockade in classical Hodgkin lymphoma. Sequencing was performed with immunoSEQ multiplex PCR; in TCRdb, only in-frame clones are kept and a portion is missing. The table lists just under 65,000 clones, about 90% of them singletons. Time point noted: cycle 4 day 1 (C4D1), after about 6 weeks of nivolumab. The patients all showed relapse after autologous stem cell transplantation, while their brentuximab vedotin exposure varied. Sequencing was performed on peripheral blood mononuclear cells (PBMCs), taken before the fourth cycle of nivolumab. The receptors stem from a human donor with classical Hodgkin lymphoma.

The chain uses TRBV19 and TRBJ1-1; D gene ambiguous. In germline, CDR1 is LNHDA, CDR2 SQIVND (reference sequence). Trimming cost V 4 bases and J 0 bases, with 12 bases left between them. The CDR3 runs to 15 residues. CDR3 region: CASSRGTVMNTEAFF. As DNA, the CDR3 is TGTGCCAGTAGTAGGGGAACAGTCATGAACACTGAAGCTTTCTTT.

The CDR3 sequence: CASSPPGERAFF. DNA for the CDR3: TGTGCCAGCAGCCCGCCGGGTGAAAGAGCTTTCTTT. This sequence joins TRBV7-9 and TRBJ1-1; D unresolved. The ends were cut back, 5 bases at V and 10 bases at J, with 14 bases in the middle. This CDR3 comprises 12 residues. The V gene's germline CDR1 is SEHNR and CDR2 FQNEAQ (reference sequence).

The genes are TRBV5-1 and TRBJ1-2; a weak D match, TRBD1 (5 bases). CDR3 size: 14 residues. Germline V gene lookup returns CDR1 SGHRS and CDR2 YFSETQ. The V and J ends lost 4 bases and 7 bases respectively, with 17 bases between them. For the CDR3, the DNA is TGCGCCAGCAGCCCCCCACAACTTCAGGGTGGCTACACCTTC. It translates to CASSPPQLQGGYTF.

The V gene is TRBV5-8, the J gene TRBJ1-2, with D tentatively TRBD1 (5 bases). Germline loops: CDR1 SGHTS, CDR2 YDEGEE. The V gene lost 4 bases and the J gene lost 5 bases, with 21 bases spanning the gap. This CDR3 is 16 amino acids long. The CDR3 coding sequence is TGTGCCAGCAGCCCGGACAAATTGTTTTTGGGGTATGGCTACACCTTC. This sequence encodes CASSPDKLFLGYGYTF. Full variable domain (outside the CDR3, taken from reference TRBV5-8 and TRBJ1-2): EAGVTQSPTHLIKTRGQQATLRCSPISGHTSVYWYQQALGLGLQFLLWYDEGEERNRGNFPPRFSGRQFPNYSSELNVNALELEDSALYLCASSPDKLFLGYGYTFGSGTRLTVV.

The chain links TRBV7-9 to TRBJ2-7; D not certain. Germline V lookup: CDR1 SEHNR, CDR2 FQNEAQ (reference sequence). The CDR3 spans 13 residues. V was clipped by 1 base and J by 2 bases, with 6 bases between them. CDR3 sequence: CASSLGRTYEQYF. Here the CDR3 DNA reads TGTGCCAGCAGCTTAGGACGGACCTACGAGCAGTACTTC. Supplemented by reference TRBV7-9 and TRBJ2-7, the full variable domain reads DTGVSQNPRHKITKRGQNVTFRCDPISEHNRLYWYRQTLGQGPEFLTYFQNEAQLEKSRLLSDRFSAERPKGSFSTLEIQRTEQGDSAMYLCASSLGRTYEQYFGPGTRLTVT.

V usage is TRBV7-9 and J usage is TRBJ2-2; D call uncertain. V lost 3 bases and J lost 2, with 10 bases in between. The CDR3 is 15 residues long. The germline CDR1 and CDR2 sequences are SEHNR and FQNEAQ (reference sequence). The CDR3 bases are TGTGCCAGCAGCTTGAGTTTCCTCAACACCGGGGAGCTGTTTTTT. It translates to CASSLSFLNTGELFF.

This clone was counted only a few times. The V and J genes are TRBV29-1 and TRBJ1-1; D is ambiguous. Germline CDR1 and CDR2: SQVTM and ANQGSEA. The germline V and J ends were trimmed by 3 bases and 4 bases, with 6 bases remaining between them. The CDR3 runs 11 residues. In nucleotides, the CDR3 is TGCAGCGTTGATGGGAGCACTGAAGCTTTCTTT. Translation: CSVDGSTEAFF.

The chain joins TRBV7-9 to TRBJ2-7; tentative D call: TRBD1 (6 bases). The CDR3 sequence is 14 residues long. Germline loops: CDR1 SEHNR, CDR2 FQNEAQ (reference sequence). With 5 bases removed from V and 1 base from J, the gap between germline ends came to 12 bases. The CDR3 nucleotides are TGTGCCAGCAGCCCCAAGGGGGTATCCTACGAGCAGTACTTC. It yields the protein CASSPKGVSYEQYF.

The CDR3 reads CASSSLRGGQETQYF. CDR3 nucleotides: TGTGCCAGCAGTTCCCTACGGGGGGGCCAAGAGACCCAGTACTTC. The chain links TRBV27 to TRBJ2-5, with 8 bases aligning to TRBD2. Trimming cost V 4 bases and J 1 base; bases outside gene matches: 5. The germline V gene has CDR1 MNHEY and CDR2 SMNVEV (reference sequence). CDR3 length equals 15 residues.

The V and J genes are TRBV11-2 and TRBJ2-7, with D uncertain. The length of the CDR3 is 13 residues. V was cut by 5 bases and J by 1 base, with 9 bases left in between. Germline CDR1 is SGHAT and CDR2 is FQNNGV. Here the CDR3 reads CASSRGTSYEQYF. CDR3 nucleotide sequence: TGTGCCAGCAGCCGCGGCACTTCCTACGAGCAGTACTTC.

The CDR3 nucleotides read TGTGCCAGTAGTATCTCAGGACCAAACACCATATATTTT. This gives the protein CASSISGPNTIYF. The V gene is TRBV19, the J gene TRBJ1-3, with no clear D. Trimming shortened V by 3 bases and J by 6 bases, and 9 bases separated the two germline ends. The length of the CDR3 is 13 residues. The germline CDR1 and CDR2 sequences are LNHDA and SQIVND (reference sequence). Complete variable domain (other parts from reference TRBV19 and TRBJ1-3): DGGITQSPKYLFRKEGQNVTLSCEQNLNHDAMYWYRQDPGQGLRLIYYSQIVNDFQKGDIAEGYSVSREKKESFPLTVTSAQKNPTAFYLCASSISGPNTIYFGEGSWLTVV.

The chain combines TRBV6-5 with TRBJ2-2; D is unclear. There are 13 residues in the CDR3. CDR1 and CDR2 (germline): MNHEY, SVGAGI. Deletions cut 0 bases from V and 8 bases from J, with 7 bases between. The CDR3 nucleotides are TGTGCCAGCAGTTACTCGACCGGGGGGGAGCTGTTTTTT. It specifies CASSYSTGGELFF.

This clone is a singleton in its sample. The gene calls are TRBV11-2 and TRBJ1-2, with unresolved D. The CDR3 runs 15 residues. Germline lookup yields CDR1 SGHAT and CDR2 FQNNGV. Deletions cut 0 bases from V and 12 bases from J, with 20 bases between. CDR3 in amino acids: CASSLDLRGPFGNTF. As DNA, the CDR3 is TGTGCCAGCAGCTTAGATCTGAGAGGACCGTTCGGGAACACCTTC. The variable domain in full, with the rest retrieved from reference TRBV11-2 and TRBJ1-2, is EAGVAQSPRYKIIEKRQSVAFWCNPISGHATLYWYQQILGQGPKLLIQFQNNGVVDDSQLPKDRFSAERLKGVDSTLKIQPAKLEDSAVYLCASSLDLRGPFGNTFGSGTRLTVV.

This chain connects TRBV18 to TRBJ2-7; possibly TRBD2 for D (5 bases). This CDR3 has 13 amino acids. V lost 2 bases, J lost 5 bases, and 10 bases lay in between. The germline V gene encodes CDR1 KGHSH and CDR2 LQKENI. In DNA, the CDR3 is TGTGCCAGCTCACCAAGAAGCGGACACGAGCAGTACTTC. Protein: CASSPRSGHEQYF.

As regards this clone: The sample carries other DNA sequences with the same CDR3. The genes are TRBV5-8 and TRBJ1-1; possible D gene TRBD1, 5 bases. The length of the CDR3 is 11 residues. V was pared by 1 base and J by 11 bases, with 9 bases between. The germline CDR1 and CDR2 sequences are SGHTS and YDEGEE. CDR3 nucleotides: TGTGCCAGCAGCTTGTATGGGGGGGCTTTCTTT. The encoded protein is CASSLYGGAFF.

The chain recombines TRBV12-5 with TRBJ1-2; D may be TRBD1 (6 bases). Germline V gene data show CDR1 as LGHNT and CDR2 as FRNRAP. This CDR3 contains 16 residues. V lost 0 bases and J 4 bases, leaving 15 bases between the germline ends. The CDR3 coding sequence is TGTGCTAGTGGTTTGGTGCCCCAGGACAGCTTCTATGGCTACACCTTC. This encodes CASGLVPQDSFYGYTF.